These T cell receptor beta chains were read from a single sample in a study of blood T cell repertoires in COVID-19. Sequencing was performed with immunoSEQ multiplex PCR; in TCRdb, only in-frame clones are kept and a portion is missing. The sample consists of about 150,000 clones, approximately 86% of them appearing once. Material for sequencing was peripheral blood. The origin of the receptors is a man aged 60 to 75 with COVID-19, enrolled during active disease. The CDR3 runs from the conserved cysteine through the conserved F or W. D genes are given only for firm matches. Clone size appears in some rows only: once, few, many, or a class for an expanded clone.

V gene	J gene	CDR3 length	D gene	clone size	CDR3 protein	CDR3 DNA
TRBV5-6	TRBJ1-2	16	.	once	CASSLFISGGWSGYTF	TGTGCCAGCAGCCTCTTTATTTCCGGGGGTTGGAGTGGCTACACCTTC
TRBV28	TRBJ1-1	19	.	.	CASSAPLGRRGTLNTEAFF	TGTGCCAGCAGCGCCCCTCTAGGTAGGAGGGGTACTTTGAACACTGAAGCTTTCTTT
TRBV5-1	TRBJ1-1	15	TRBD1	.	CASSGGGLVNTEAFF	TGCGCCAGCAGCGGAGGGGGCCTGGTGAACACTGAAGCTTTCTTT
TRBV24-1	TRBJ2-7	14	.	.	CATSDPRRNHEQYF	TGTGCCACCAGTGATCCCAGAAGAAACCACGAGCAGTACTTC
TRBV19	TRBJ2-7	14	TRBD1	.	CASSIRDSTYEQYF	TGTGCCAGTAGTATCCGGGACAGCACCTACGAGCAGTACTTC
TRBV29-1	TRBJ1-1	12	.	.	CSVTAMNTEAFF	TGCAGCGTGACAGCTATGAACACTGAAGCTTTCTTT
TRBV15	TRBJ2-5	15	.	.	CATSRDRGPVETQYF	TGTGCCACCAGCAGAGATCGCGGGCCCGTGGAGACCCAGTACTTC
TRBV6-5	TRBJ1-1	15	.	.	CASSRRGTTNTEAFF	TGTGCCAGCAGTAGACGGGGGACCACGAACACTGAAGCTTTCTTT
TRBV7-3	TRBJ2-6	15	.	.	CASSQQSSGANVLTF	TGTGCCAGCAGCCAACAGAGCTCTGGGGCCAACGTCCTGACTTTC
TRBV6-6	TRBJ1-3	16	.	.	CASSVPRGDSGNTIYF	TGTGCCAGCAGTGTCCCACGGGGGGACTCTGGAAACACCATATATTTT
TRBV28	TRBJ1-4	15	.	.	CASSLAGSTNEKLFF	TGTGCCAGCAGTTTAGCGGGGTCAACCAATGAAAAACTGTTTTTT
TRBV5-1	TRBJ1-6	16	.	.	CASRPVDSPYNSPLHF	TGCGCCAGCAGACCGGTGGACAGTCCCTATAATTCACCCCTCCACTTT
TRBV4-2	TRBJ2-7	14	.	.	CASSRAGLGYEQYF	TGTGCCAGCAGCCGCGCGGGGCTGGGGTACGAGCAGTACTTC
TRBV30	TRBJ1-5	13	.	.	CAWAAGDRAPQHF	TGTGCCTGGGCGGCAGGGGATAGGGCGCCCCAGCATTTT
TRBV5-5	TRBJ1-5	15	TRBD1	.	CASSIRTGSNQPQHF	TGTGCCAGCAGCATTAGGACAGGAAGCAATCAGCCCCAGCATTTT
TRBV9	TRBJ2-7	14	TRBD1	few	CASSVGQGQYEQYF	TGTGCCAGCAGCGTAGGACAGGGGCAGTACGAGCAGTACTTC
TRBV29-1	TRBJ2-1	14	TRBD2	.	CSGWGTSGGNEQFF	TGCAGCGGCTGGGGGACTAGCGGGGGTAATGAGCAGTTCTTC
TRBV21-1	TRBJ2-7	16	.	.	CASSKEGNRLAYEQYF	TGTGCCAGCAGCAAAGAGGGAAACAGGCTGGCCTACGAGCAGTACTTC
TRBV7-8	TRBJ2-2	18	.	.	CASSRRRVYGSNTGELFF	TGTGCCAGCAGCCGCAGGCGGGTTTACGGCTCGAACACCGGGGAGCTGTTTTTT
TRBV28	TRBJ1-4	16	.	.	CASSFSGVGTNEKLFF	TGTGCCAGCAGTTTTTCGGGGGTGGGAACTAATGAAAAACTGTTTTTT
TRBV18	TRBJ1-1	14	.	.	CASSIGQMNTEAFF	TGTGCCAGCTCAATAGGACAGATGAACACTGAAGCTTTCTTT
TRBV6-5	TRBJ1-1	13	TRBD1	once	CASRRDRNTEAFF	TGTGCCAGCAGACGGGACAGGAACACTGAAGCTTTCTTT
TRBV11-2	TRBJ1-4	15	TRBD1	.	CASSSGQGVKEKLFF	TGTGCCAGCAGCTCGGGACAGGGCGTAAAGGAAAAACTGTTTTTT
TRBV28	TRBJ2-5	13	.	.	CASSFGAQETQYF	TGTGCCAGCAGTTTTGGGGCCCAAGAGACCCAGTACTTC
TRBV6-5	TRBJ2-3	15	TRBD1	.	CASSYAGQGTDTQYF	TGTGCCAGCAGTTACGCTGGACAGGGGACAGATACGCAGTATTTT
TRBV4-3	TRBJ2-5	14	.	.	CASSQESGVETQYF	TGCGCCAGCAGCCAAGAATCCGGGGTAGAGACCCAGTACTTC
TRBV4-3	TRBJ2-7	16	TRBD1	.	CASSQGPGGTGDEQYF	TGCGCCAGCAGCCAAGGCCCCGGCGGGACAGGGGACGAGCAGTACTTC
TRBV5-5	TRBJ2-7	13	.	.	CASSLQDSYEQYF	TGTGCCAGCAGCTTGCAGGACTCCTACGAGCAGTACTTC
TRBV19	TRBJ2-5	16	TRBD1	.	CASSIWGQPKEKTQYF	TGTGCCAGTAGTATTTGGGGACAGCCGAAGGAAAAGACCCAGTACTTC
TRBV12-3/TRBV12-4	TRBJ2-2	13	.	few	CASSLGETGELFF	TGTGCCAGCAGTTTGGGCGAGACCGGGGAGCTGTTTTTT
TRBV18	TRBJ1-6	16	.	.	CASSSDLGTNNSPLHF	TGTGCCAGCTCATCCGACTTGGGGACTAATAATTCACCCCTCCACTTT
TRBV7-2	TRBJ2-5	14	.	.	CASSLGGQQETQYF	TGTGCCAGCAGCTTAGGAGGGCAGCAAGAGACCCAGTACTTC
TRBV27	TRBJ1-5	15	TRBD1	.	CASEEDRGLNQPQHF	TGTGCCAGTGAAGAGGACAGGGGCCTTAATCAGCCCCAGCATTTT
TRBV10-3	TRBJ1-2	17	TRBD1	.	CAIRERGTEGANYGYTF	TGTGCCATCAGAGAACGCGGGACAGAGGGCGCTAACTATGGCTACACCTTC
TRBV28	TRBJ2-2	16	.	.	CASSLSIWGEIGELFF	TGTGCCAGCAGTTTATCCATCTGGGGAGAAATCGGGGAGCTGTTTTTT